Each of the 8 T cell receptor beta chains below was sequenced from the same sample in a study of beta chain features in type 1 diabetes. The investigators reverse transcribed all of the isolated RNA, so they sequenced expressed TCRB transcripts. TCRdb's copy holds only in-frame clones and misses some; the assay was immunoSEQ multiplex PCR. The sample yields under 450,000 clones, more than 11% seen once. Sequencing used naive CD4+ T cells from blood. The receptors originated from a man aged 25-45 years in good health.

This clone has a handful of counts. The V gene is TRBV30, the J gene TRBJ2-1, with no clear D. The CDR3 consists of 14 residues. Germline V lookup: CDR1 GTSNPN, CDR2 SVGIG (reference sequence). Trimming cost V 1 base and J 9 bases, with 16 bases left between them. CDR3 nucleotide sequence: TGTGCCTGGAGTGGTCTGCTTGGGTCTTCTGAGCAGTTCTTC. This codes for CAWSGLLGSSEQFF.

The rearrangement links TRBV7-2 to TRBJ2-4, with D perhaps TRBD1 or TRBD2 (6 bases each). V was cut by 1 base and J by 0 bases, with 13 bases left in between. The CDR3 length is 17 residues. Germline loops: CDR1 SGHTA, CDR2 FQGNSA. CDR3 sequence (DNA): TGTGCCAGCAGCTTAGTAGGGGGGTCCCTAGCCAAAAACATTCAGTACTTC. It codes for CASSLVGGSLAKNIQYF.

This clone has a count of ten or more. This rearrangement joins TRBV30 to TRBJ2-1, with 9 bases matching TRBD1. The CDR3 loop spans 13 amino acids. In germline, CDR1 is GTSNPN, CDR2 SVGIG (reference sequence). J gave up 12 bases and V 2 bases, and 8 bases lay outside the gene matches. The CDR3 DNA reads as TGTGCCTGGAGTCCGGGACAGGGCGCCGGGCAGTTCTTC. Residues: CAWSPGQGAGQFF.

The table lists this clone with many counts. The chain uses TRBV4-2 and TRBJ2-1; D is uncertain. The length of the CDR3 is 12 residues. V was pared by 4 bases and J by 10 bases, with 11 bases between. Germline V lookup: CDR1 LGHNA, CDR2 YNFKEQ. CDR3 sequence (DNA): TGTGCCAGCAGCCCAGACCCGCGGGAGCAGTTCTTC. Protein product: CASSPDPREQFF.

This chain links TRBV11-2 with TRBJ2-2; D gene uncertain. The length of the CDR3 is 15 residues. Trimming took 1 base from V and 5 from J, leaving 11 bases between them. Germline V lookup: CDR1 SGHAT, CDR2 FQNNGV. The CDR3 DNA reads as TGTGCCAGCAGCTTAGTGGCGGTCCGGACCGGGGAGCTGTTTTTT. It is translated as CASSLVAVRTGELFF. Full variable domain (remainder filled in from reference TRBV11-2 and TRBJ2-2): EAGVAQSPRYKIIEKRQSVAFWCNPISGHATLYWYQQILGQGPKLLIQFQNNGVVDDSQLPKDRFSAERLKGVDSTLKIQPAKLEDSAVYLCASSLVAVRTGELFFGEGSRLTVL.

This clone appeared a few times. This sample also contains other DNA sequences that code for the same CDR3. V is TRBV27 and J is TRBJ2-5; D is unclear. V was shortened by 5 bases and J by 3 bases, with 4 bases between the two germline ends. Germline loops: CDR1 MNHEY, CDR2 SMNVEV (reference sequence). This CDR3 comprises 11 residues. The CDR3 reads CASSHKETQYF. CDR3 in DNA: TGTGCCAGCAGTCACAAAGAGACCCAGTACTTC.

This clone was counted between two and nine times. The rearrangement uses TRBV7-3 and TRBJ1-1; possibly TRBD1 for D (5 bases). The germline V and J ends were trimmed by 5 bases and 1 base, with 11 bases remaining between them. Germline loops: CDR1 SGHTA, CDR2 FQGTGA. This CDR3 has 14 residues. The CDR3: CASSLGHQNTEAFF. The CDR3 DNA follows: TGTGCCAGCAGCCTGGGGCACCAGAACACTGAAGCTTTCTTT.

This clone was recorded a few times. The genes are TRBV7-2 and TRBJ2-7, with TRBD1 as a possible D gene (5 bases). V lost 0 bases and J 0 bases, leaving 12 bases between the germline ends. The CDR3 consists of 16 residues. Germline CDR1 is SGHTA and CDR2 is FQGNSA. CDR3 bases: TGTGCCAGCAGCTTAGCAGGGGCTTCGAGCTCCTACGAGCAGTACTTC. This translates into CASSLAGASSSYEQYF.